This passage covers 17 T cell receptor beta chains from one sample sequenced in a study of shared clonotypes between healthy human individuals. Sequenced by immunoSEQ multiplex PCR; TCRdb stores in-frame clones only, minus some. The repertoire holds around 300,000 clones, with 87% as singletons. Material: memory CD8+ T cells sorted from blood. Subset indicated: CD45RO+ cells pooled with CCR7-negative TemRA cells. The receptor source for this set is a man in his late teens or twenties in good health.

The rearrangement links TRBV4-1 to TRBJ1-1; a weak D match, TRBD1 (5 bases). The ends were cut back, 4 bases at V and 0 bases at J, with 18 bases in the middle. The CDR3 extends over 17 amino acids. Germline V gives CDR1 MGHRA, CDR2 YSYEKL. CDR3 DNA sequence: TGCGCCAGCAGCCGAATGGGGCTTGCCCTCATGAACACTGAAGCTTTCTTT. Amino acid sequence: CASSRMGLALMNTEAFF.

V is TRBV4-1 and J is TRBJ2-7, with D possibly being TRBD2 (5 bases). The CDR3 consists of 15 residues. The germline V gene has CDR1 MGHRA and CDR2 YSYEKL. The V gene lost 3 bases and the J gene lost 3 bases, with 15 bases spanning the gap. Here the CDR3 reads CASSHGSGEGYEQYF. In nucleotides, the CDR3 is TGCGCCAGCAGCCACGGTAGTGGAGAGGGCTACGAGCAGTACTTC.

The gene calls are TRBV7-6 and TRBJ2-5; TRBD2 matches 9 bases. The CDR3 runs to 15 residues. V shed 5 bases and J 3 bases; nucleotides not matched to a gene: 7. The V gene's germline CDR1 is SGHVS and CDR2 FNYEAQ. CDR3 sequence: CASSPIAGEEETQYF. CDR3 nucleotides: TGTGCCAGCAGCCCAATAGCGGGAGAGGAAGAGACCCAGTACTTC.

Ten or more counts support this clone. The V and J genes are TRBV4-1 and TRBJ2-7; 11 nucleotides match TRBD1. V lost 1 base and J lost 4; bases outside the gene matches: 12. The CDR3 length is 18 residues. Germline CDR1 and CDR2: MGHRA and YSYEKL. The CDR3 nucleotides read TGCGCCAGCAGCCAAGTTTTTGCTCCGGGACAGGGGGGATACGAGCAGTACTTC. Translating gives CASSQVFAPGQGGYEQYF.

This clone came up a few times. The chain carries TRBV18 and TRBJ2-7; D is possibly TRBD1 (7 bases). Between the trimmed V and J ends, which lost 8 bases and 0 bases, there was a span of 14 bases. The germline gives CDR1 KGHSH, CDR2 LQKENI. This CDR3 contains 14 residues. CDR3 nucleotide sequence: TGTGCCAGCCAAACAGGGGAGGACTCCTACGAGCAGTACTTC. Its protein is CASQTGEDSYEQYF.

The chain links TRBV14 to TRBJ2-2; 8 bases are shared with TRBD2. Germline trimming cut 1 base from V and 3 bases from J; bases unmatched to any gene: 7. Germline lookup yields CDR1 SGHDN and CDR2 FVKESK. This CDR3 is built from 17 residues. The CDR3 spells CASSQVYTSGYTGELFF. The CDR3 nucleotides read TGTGCCAGCAGCCAAGTTTATACTAGCGGATACACCGGGGAGCTGTTTTTT.

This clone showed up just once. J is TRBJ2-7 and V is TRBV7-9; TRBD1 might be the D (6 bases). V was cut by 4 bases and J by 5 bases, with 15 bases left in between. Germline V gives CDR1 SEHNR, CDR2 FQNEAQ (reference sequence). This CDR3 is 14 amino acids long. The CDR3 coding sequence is TGTGCCAGCAGCTGGACGCAGGGGAACCACGAGCAGTACTTC. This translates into CASSWTQGNHEQYF. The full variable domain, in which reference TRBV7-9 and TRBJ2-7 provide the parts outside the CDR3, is DTGVSQNPRHKITKRGQNVTFRCDPISEHNRLYWYRQTLGQGPEFLTYFQNEAQLEKSRLLSDRFSAERPKGSFSTLEIQRTEQGDSAMYLCASSWTQGNHEQYFGPGTRLTVT.

CDR3 DNA: TGTGCCAGCAGCTCCCCGGGACTAGCCAAAGAGACCCAGTACTTC. As protein: CASSSPGLAKETQYF. V gene TRBV7-6 combines with J gene TRBJ2-5, with TRBD2 identical over 9 bases. V gave up 4 bases and J gave up 3 bases; unmatched junction bases: 6. The CDR3 runs 15 residues. Germline CDR1 reads SGHVS; CDR2 reads FNYEAQ. The whole variable domain, remainder taken from reference TRBV7-6 and TRBJ2-5, is GAGVSQSPRYKVTKRGQDVALRCDPISGHVSLYWYRQALGQGPEFLTYFNYEAQQDKSGLPNDRFSAERPEGSISTLTIQRTEQRDSAMYRCASSSPGLAKETQYFGPGTRLLVL.

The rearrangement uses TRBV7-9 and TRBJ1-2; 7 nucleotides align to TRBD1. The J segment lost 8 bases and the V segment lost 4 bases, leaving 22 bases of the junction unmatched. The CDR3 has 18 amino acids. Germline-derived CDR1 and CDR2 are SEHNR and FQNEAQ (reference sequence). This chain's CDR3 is CASSSPFRGTAPLEGYTF. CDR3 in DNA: TGTGCCAGCAGCTCTCCATTCCGAGGGACAGCCCCCCTGGAGGGCTACACCTTC.

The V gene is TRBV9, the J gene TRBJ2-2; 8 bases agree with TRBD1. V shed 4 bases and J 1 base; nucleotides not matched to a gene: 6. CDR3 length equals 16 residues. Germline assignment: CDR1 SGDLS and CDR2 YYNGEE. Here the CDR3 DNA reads TGTGCCAGCAGCATCACCGGGACAGGGAACACCGGGGAGCTGTTTTTT. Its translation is CASSITGTGNTGELFF. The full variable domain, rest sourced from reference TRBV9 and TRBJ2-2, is DSGVTQTPKHLITATGQRVTLRCSPRSGDLSVYWYQQSLDQGLQFLIQYYNGEERAKGNILERFSAQQFPDLHSELNLSSLELGDSALYFCASSITGTGNTGELFFGEGSRLTVL.

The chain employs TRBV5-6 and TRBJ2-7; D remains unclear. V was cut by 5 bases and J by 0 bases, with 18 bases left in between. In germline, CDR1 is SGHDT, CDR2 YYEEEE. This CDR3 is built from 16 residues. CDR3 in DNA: TGTGCCAGCAGATACCAGGACCCGCTCATCTCCTACGAGCAGTACTTC. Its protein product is CASRYQDPLISYEQYF.

The CDR3 region has the DNA TGTGCCACCAGCAGCGGGGGACAGGGGGCTTACGAGCAGTACTTC. Amino acid sequence: CATSSGGQGAYEQYF. The rearrangement joins TRBV15 to TRBJ2-7, with 12 bases that match TRBD1. The germline V gene has CDR1 LNHNV and CDR2 YYDKDF (reference sequence). CDR3 length: 15 residues. V lost 3 bases and J lost 4; bases outside the gene matches: 4.

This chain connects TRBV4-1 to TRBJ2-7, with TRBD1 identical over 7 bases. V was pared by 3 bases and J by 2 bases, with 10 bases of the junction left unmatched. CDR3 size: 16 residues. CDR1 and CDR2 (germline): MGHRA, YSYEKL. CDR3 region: CASSQIPGTVTYEQYF. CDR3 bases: TGCGCCAGCAGCCAGATACCCGGGACAGTGACCTACGAGCAGTACTTC.

This CDR3 reads CASSPFAGGLGDTQYF. The CDR3 DNA follows: TGTGCCAGCAGTCCCTTTGCGGGGGGGCTGGGAGATACGCAGTATTTT. The chain couples TRBV27 to TRBJ2-3, with 9 positions matching TRBD2. The CDR3 spans 16 residues. CDR1 and CDR2 from the germline V gene are MNHEY and SMNVEV (reference sequence). Unmatched junction bases numbered 11, after V lost 5 bases and J lost 5 bases.

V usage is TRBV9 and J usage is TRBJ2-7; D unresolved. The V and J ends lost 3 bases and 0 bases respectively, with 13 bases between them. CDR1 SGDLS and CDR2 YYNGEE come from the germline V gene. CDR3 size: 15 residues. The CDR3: CASSGPPEYSYEQYF. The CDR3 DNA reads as TGTGCCAGCAGCGGCCCTCCGGAATACTCCTACGAGCAGTACTTC.

DNA of the CDR3: TGTGCCAGCAGCGTAGAGTGGGAGGGCCTGGAGACCCAGTACTTC. This gives the protein CASSVEWEGLETQYF. V gene TRBV9 combines with J gene TRBJ2-5; 7 bases map to TRBD2. The CDR3 sequence is 15 residues long. Germline trimming cut 0 bases from V and 5 bases from J; bases unmatched to any gene: 7. Germline V gene lookup returns CDR1 SGDLS and CDR2 YYNGEE. Using reference TRBV9 and TRBJ2-5 for the parts outside the CDR3, the full variable domain is DSGVTQTPKHLITATGQRVTLRCSPRSGDLSVYWYQQSLDQGLQFLIQYYNGEERAKGNILERFSAQQFPDLHSELNLSSLELGDSALYFCASSVEWEGLETQYFGPGTRLLVL.

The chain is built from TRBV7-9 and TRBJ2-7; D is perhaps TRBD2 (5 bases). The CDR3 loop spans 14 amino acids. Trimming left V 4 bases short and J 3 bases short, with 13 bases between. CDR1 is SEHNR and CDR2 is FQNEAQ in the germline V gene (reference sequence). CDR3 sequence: CASSYGGRDYEQYF. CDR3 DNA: TGTGCCAGCAGCTACGGTGGCCGGGACTACGAGCAGTACTTC.